This T cell receptor beta chain was recorded in a study of sequential checkpoint blockade in melanoma. Study-wide context: Arm A got nivolumab then ipilimumab; arm B the reverse, 1:1.

Libraries were prepared by immunoSEQ multiplex PCR; TCRdb keeps only in-frame clonotypes and omits some of them. The sample records over 9,500 clones, over 70% being singletons. Treatment reported: randomized to nivolumab then ipilimumab (arm A) or the reverse (arm B). This CDR3 is built from 13 residues. Per germline, CDR1 ENHRY and CDR2 SYGVKD. J gave up 6 bases and V 2 bases, and 2 bases lay outside the gene matches. This specimen consisted of CD8+ T cells sorted from blood (inferred from file names), obtained from a patient given nivolumab and ipilimumab in sequence. The receptor was isolated from a human donor with melanoma. V is TRBV10-3 and J is TRBJ1-2, with 8 nucleotides matching TRBD1. CDR3 DNA sequence: TGTGCCATCAGTGAGCTGACAGGGGATGGCTACACCTTC. Translated, it gives CAISELTGDGYTF.